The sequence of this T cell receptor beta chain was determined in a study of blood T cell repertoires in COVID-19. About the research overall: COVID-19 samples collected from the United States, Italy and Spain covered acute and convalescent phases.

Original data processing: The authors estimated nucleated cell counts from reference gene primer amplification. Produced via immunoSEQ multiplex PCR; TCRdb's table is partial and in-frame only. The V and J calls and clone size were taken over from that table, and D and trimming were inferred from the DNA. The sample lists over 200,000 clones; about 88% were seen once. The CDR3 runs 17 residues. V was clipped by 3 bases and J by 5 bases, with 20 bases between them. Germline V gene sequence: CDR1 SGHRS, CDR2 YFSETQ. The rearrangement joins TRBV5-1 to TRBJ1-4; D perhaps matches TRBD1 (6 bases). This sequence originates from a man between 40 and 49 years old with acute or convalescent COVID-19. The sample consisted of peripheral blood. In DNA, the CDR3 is TGCGCCAGCAGCTCTAATGGGGGCGACAGGAAGAATGAAAAACTGTTTTTT. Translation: CASSSNGGDRKNEKLFF.